These 29 T cell receptor beta chains were all obtained from the same sample, sequenced in a study of shared clonotypes between healthy human individuals. This table comes from immunoSEQ multiplex PCR, and its TCRdb copy is limited to in-frame clones, with some not included. In the table there are some 1 million clones, 70% to 80% of which are singletons. The source material was memory CD4+ T cells sorted from blood. Described subset: CD45RA-negative fraction. These receptors were collected from a man aged 18 to 30 in good health.

This clone was counted a single time. This sequence joins TRBV6-5 and TRBJ2-1; 11 bases map to TRBD1. This CDR3 has 15 amino acids. The germline V gene encodes CDR1 MNHEY and CDR2 SVGAGI. Trimming at V came to 4 bases and at J to 4 bases, leaving 3 bases not matched to a gene. CDR3 nucleotides: TGTGCCAGCAGTTTGGACAGGGGGCTATACAATGAGCAGTTCTTC. The encoded protein is CASSLDRGLYNEQFF.

This clone was detected only a few times. This chain joins TRBV30 and TRBJ1-3; D gene ambiguous. Germline CDR1 and CDR2: GTSNPN and SVGIG (reference sequence). Trimming removed 6 bases from V and 0 bases from J, with 18 bases in between. The CDR3 has 16 amino acids. This CDR3 is CACSPGIVSSGNTIYF. Here the CDR3 DNA reads TGTGCCTGTAGCCCCGGCATTGTGAGCTCTGGAAACACCATATATTTT. The full variable domain, completed using reference TRBV30 and TRBJ1-3, is SQTIHQWPATLVQPVGSPLSLECTVEGTSNPNLYWYRQAAGRGLQLLFYSVGIGQISSEVPQNLSASRPQDRQFILSSKKLLLSDSGFYLCACSPGIVSSGNTIYFGEGSWLTVV.

The V gene is TRBV10-3, the J gene TRBJ2-2, with D perhaps matching TRBD1 (5 bases). Germline CDR1 reads ENHRY; CDR2 reads SYGVKD. V dropped 10 bases and J dropped 6 bases, with 12 bases sitting between them. This CDR3 has 12 residues. CDR3 nucleotides: TGTGCCACCGGGCAACAGGCCGGGGAGCTGTTTTTT. This gives the protein CATGQQAGELFF.

The chain uses TRBV19 and TRBJ2-1; D possibly matches TRBD1 or TRBD2 (6 bases each). Germline CDR1 and CDR2: LNHDA and SQIVND (reference sequence). V was trimmed by 5 bases and J by 7 bases, leaving 21 bases between them. The CDR3 is 16 amino acids. The CDR3 nucleotides read TGTGCCAGTAGTTCCCCTCCGGGGGCCTTGGATAATGAGCAGTTCTTC. As protein: CASSSPPGALDNEQFF. Full variable domain (outside the CDR3, taken from reference TRBV19 and TRBJ2-1): DGGITQSPKYLFRKEGQNVTLSCEQNLNHDAMYWYRQDPGQGLRLIYYSQIVNDFQKGDIAEGYSVSREKKESFPLTVTSAQKNPTAFYLCASSSPPGALDNEQFFGPGTRLTVL.

The chain recombines TRBV7-3 with TRBJ1-5, with D hard to call. Germline CDR1 and CDR2: SGHTA and FQGTGA. The CDR3 has 17 amino acids. The ends were cut back, 1 base at V and 4 bases at J, with 17 bases in the middle. DNA for the CDR3: TGTGCCAGCAGCTTAATATCGGGGATTCGAGAGAATCAGCCCCAGCATTTT. Protein: CASSLISGIRENQPQHF.

This sequence joins TRBV2 and TRBJ1-1; 10 positions match TRBD1. Trimming took 8 bases from V and 4 from J; bases not matched to a gene: 10. The CDR3 covers 15 residues. Germline V CDR1 and CDR2: SNHLY, FYNNEI. CDR3 nucleotide sequence: TGTGCCAGCCCAGGGGGACAGGGGATCAGCACTGAAGCTTTCTTT. This gives the protein CASPGGQGISTEAFF.

The chain recombines TRBV18 with TRBJ1-1; D is unclear. The CDR3 totals 13 residues. Looked up from germline, CDR1 is KGHSH and CDR2 is LQKENI. The ends were cut back, 5 bases at V and 7 bases at J, with 14 bases in the middle. CDR3 amino acids: CASSAKEPLEAFF. As DNA, the CDR3 is TGTGCCAGCTCAGCCAAGGAGCCCCTTGAAGCTTTCTTT.

J is TRBJ2-3 and V is TRBV19, with 7 bases lining up with TRBD2. CDR1 is LNHDA and CDR2 is SQIVND in the germline V gene (reference sequence). The CDR3 spans 15 residues. V was pared by 3 bases and J by 6 bases, with 9 bases of the junction left unmatched. The CDR3 reads CASSIPGLQVDTQYF. For the CDR3, the DNA is TGTGCCAGTAGTATTCCGGGACTACAAGTGGATACGCAGTATTTT.

The table lists this clone with many counts. The V and J genes are TRBV5-4 and TRBJ2-4, with D tentatively TRBD1 (6 bases). The length of the CDR3 is 16 residues. The V gene's germline CDR1 is SGHNT and CDR2 YYREEE (reference sequence). The V gene lost 3 bases and the J gene lost 0 bases, with 13 bases spanning the gap. In nucleotides, the CDR3 is TGTGCCAGCAGCTCTCGACAGGAGCTAGCCAAAAACATTCAGTACTTC. This sequence encodes CASSSRQELAKNIQYF.

CDR3 in DNA: TGTGCCAGCTCACCTCAGACGTTCCGGGGGGGCTCTGGAAACACCATATATTTT. It encodes CASSPQTFRGGSGNTIYF. The rearrangement joins TRBV18 to TRBJ1-3; the D gene is possibly TRBD1 (5 bases). Germline V gives CDR1 KGHSH, CDR2 LQKENI. CDR3 length: 18 amino acids. With 3 bases removed from V and 0 bases from J, the gap between germline ends came to 18 bases.

The rearrangement uses TRBV30 and TRBJ1-6; D is ambiguous. Trimming removed 4 bases at V and 6 bases at J, with 16 bases between. The CDR3 spans 15 residues. Looked up from germline, CDR1 is GTSNPN and CDR2 is SVGIG (reference sequence). The chain's CDR3 is CAWTRGWATNSPLHF. The CDR3 nucleotides are TGTGCCTGGACCAGAGGATGGGCTACTAATTCACCCCTCCACTTT.

The chain uses TRBV6-6 and TRBJ2-5; 10 bases align to TRBD2. Unmatched junction bases numbered 5, after V lost 6 bases and J lost 4 bases. CDR3 length: 14 amino acids. CDR1 is MNHNY, CDR2 SVGAGI, per germline (reference sequence). The CDR3 is CASRIAGGIETQYF. The CDR3 region has the DNA TGTGCCAGCAGAATAGCGGGGGGCATAGAGACCCAGTACTTC.

This clone was counted many times. The chain combines TRBV2 with TRBJ2-1; D is possibly TRBD1 or TRBD2 (6 bases each). Trimming shortened V by 7 bases and J by 3 bases, and 19 bases separated the two germline ends. CDR1 is SNHLY and CDR2 is FYNNEI in the germline V gene. CDR3 length: 16 residues. The CDR3 protein is CASKRDPGAVYNEQFF. CDR3 DNA sequence: TGTGCCAGCAAGAGGGATCCGGGGGCCGTCTACAATGAGCAGTTCTTC. Full variable domain (remainder filled in from reference TRBV2 and TRBJ2-1): EPEVTQTPSHQVTQMGQEVILRCVPISNHLYFYWYRQILGQKVEFLVSFYNNEISEKSEIFDDQFSVERPDGSNFTLKIRSTKLEDSAMYFCASKRDPGAVYNEQFFGPGTRLTVL.

The chain combines TRBV6-5 with TRBJ1-1; unclear D gene. V gave up 7 bases and J gave up 9 bases, with 9 bases separating them. The CDR3 has 10 residues. Germline values: CDR1 MNHEY, CDR2 SVGAGI. The CDR3 here is CASKEGQAFF. CDR3 nucleotide sequence: TGTGCCAGCAAGGAGGGCCAAGCTTTCTTT.

In this sample, this clone turned up once. The chain uses TRBV6-1 and TRBJ2-7; TRBD1 matches 7 bases. The CDR3 totals 14 residues. In germline, CDR1 is MNHNS, CDR2 SASEGT. The J segment lost 4 bases and the V segment lost 6 bases, leaving 9 bases of the junction unmatched. CDR3 sequence: CASRPGTALYEQYF. The CDR3, as DNA: TGTGCCAGCAGACCGGGGACAGCATTGTACGAGCAGTACTTC.

The chain couples TRBV19 to TRBJ1-5, with D hard to call. Per the germline V gene, CDR1 is LNHDA and CDR2 is SQIVND (reference sequence). This CDR3 comprises 13 residues. The V and J ends lost 4 bases and 0 bases respectively, with 4 bases between them. The CDR3 DNA sequence: TGTGCCAGTAGTAAATATAGCAATCAGCCCCAGCATTTT. This codes for CASSKYSNQPQHF.

This sequence joins TRBV10-3 and TRBJ2-1; 10 bases are shared with TRBD1. CDR1 and CDR2 from the germline V gene are ENHRY and SYGVKD. V gave up 7 bases and J gave up 7 bases; unmatched junction bases: 7. There are 14 residues in the CDR3. This CDR3 reads CAITQTGGGNEQFF. DNA for the CDR3: TGTGCCATCACGCAGACAGGGGGCGGGAATGAGCAGTTCTTC.

The chain couples TRBV6-1 to TRBJ1-6; D uncertain. CDR3 size: 15 residues. CDR1 is MNHNS and CDR2 is SASEGT in the germline V gene. Trimming cost V 4 bases and J 9 bases, with 16 bases left between them. This CDR3 is CASSGGRALTSPLHF. CDR3 bases: TGTGCCAGCAGTGGGGGTAGGGCCCTAACTTCACCCCTCCACTTT.

This clone was seen a handful of times. The chain is built from TRBV12-2 and TRBJ2-3; the table gives TRBD2 as D, unverified against the DNA. TRBV12-2 is marked as a pseudogene. The CDR3 contains 14 residues. CDR3 residues: CASRLEGTTDTQYF. DNA of the CDR3: TGTGCAAGTCGCTTGGAGGGGACCACAGATACGCAGTATTTT.

The genes are TRBV5-1 and TRBJ1-2, with TRBD1 identical over 8 bases. The J segment lost 6 bases and the V segment lost 6 bases, leaving 16 bases of the junction unmatched. CDR1 is SGHRS and CDR2 is YFSETQ in the germline V gene. This CDR3 contains 16 residues. CDR3 nucleotides: TGCGCCAGCACGATTGGACAGGGAGGGACCTGGGATGGCTACACCTTC. It codes for CASTIGQGGTWDGYTF.

This clone appeared once. V and J are TRBV4-1 and TRBJ2-5; no firm D call. The closer fit of TRBJ2-7 to the DNA end suggests the J call may be wrong. The CDR3 is made up of 14 amino acids. Germline-derived CDR1 and CDR2 are MGHRA and YSYEKL. The DNA of the CDR3 is TGCGCCAGCAGCCAAGAAAACAGATTCTACGAGCAGTACTTC. Residues: CASSQENRFYEQYF.

The J gene is TRBJ1-2, the V gene TRBV23-1; tentative D call: TRBD1 (5 bases). TRBV23-1 is treated as an ORF (open reading frame) with a function not yet certain. Trimming took off 3 bases at V and 8 bases at J, with 16 bases between the two ends. This CDR3 spans 14 amino acids. CDR3: CASSQGGRIEGYTF. The CDR3 bases are TGCGCCAGCAGTCAGGGGGGAAGAATCGAGGGCTACACCTTC.

CDR3 coding DNA: TGCGCCAGCAGCTGGAGGAAGGGGGCGATCTACGAGCAGTACTTC. It codes for CASSWRKGAIYEQYF. V is TRBV5-1 and J is TRBJ2-7, with 7 bases fitting TRBD1. V lost 3 bases and J lost 3; bases outside the gene matches: 9. CDR3 length equals 15 residues. CDR1 is SGHRS and CDR2 is YFSETQ in the germline V gene.

The chain employs TRBV6-5 and TRBJ1-5, with D uncertain. Trimming took 6 bases from V and 4 from J, leaving 13 bases between them. The germline CDR1 and CDR2 sequences are MNHEY and SVGAGI. This CDR3 contains 14 residues. CDR3 DNA: TGTGCCAGCAGCCCCAGAAGCGGGAATCAGCCCCAGCATTTT. Its translation: CASSPRSGNQPQHF.

Only a few counts were recorded for this clone. Other DNA sequences from this sample encode an identical CDR3 as well. The chain recombines TRBV6-6 with TRBJ1-2; 7 nucleotides match TRBD1. The J segment lost 6 bases and the V segment lost 5 bases, leaving 3 bases of the junction unmatched. Germline V gives CDR1 MNHNY, CDR2 SVGAGI (reference sequence). The CDR3 consists of 12 residues. The CDR3 DNA sequence: TGTGCCAGCAGTAGACAGGGAGATGGCTACACCTTC. Translation gives CASSRQGDGYTF.

This clone occurred once. The rearrangement links TRBV2 to TRBJ2-7, with D perhaps given as TRBD1 or TRBD2 (7 bases each). With 7 bases removed from V and 3 bases from J, the gap between germline ends came to 19 bases. CDR1 is SNHLY and CDR2 is FYNNEI in the germline V gene. CDR3 size: 15 residues. In nucleotides, the CDR3 is TGTGCCAGCAAGGGGAGGGGGCGAGGGGGCTACGAGCAGTACTTC. Translated, it gives CASKGRGRGGYEQYF.

CDR3 amino acids: CATSRDRAPNEKLFF. In DNA, the CDR3 is TGTGCCACCAGCAGAGACAGGGCCCCTAATGAAAAACTGTTTTTT. The gene calls are TRBV15 and TRBJ1-4, with a possible D match to TRBD1 (5 bases). This CDR3 is built from 15 residues. V was cut by 0 bases and J by 3 bases, with 8 bases left in between. Germline CDR1 reads LNHNV; CDR2 reads YYDKDF (reference sequence).

The chain employs TRBV7-6 and TRBJ2-1, with D perhaps matching TRBD2 (6 bases). V was shortened by 7 bases and J by 4 bases, with 17 bases between the two germline ends. CDR1 and CDR2 from the germline V gene are SGHVS and FNYEAQ. The CDR3 has 15 amino acids. The CDR3 spells CASTLGGPGYNEQFF. CDR3 DNA sequence: TGTGCCAGCACCCTCGGGGGTCCGGGATACAATGAGCAGTTCTTC.

The chain is built from TRBV28 and TRBJ2-5; D gene ambiguous. Trimming shortened V by 7 bases and J by 2 bases, and 11 bases separated the two germline ends. CDR1 and CDR2 from the germline V gene are MDHEN and SYDVKM. The CDR3 runs 13 residues. As DNA, the CDR3 is TGTGCCAGCACCACAGTGTTACAAGAGACCCAGTACTTC. Protein product: CASTTVLQETQYF.